A selection of T cell receptor beta chains follows, all from one sample in a study of CD8 T cells in acute hepatitis C reinfection. Profiled with immunoSEQ multiplex PCR; TCRdb holds only in-frame clones, not every one. The sample lists 30,000 to 45,000 clones, roughly 88% occurring once. The sequencing sample was made of naive CD8+ T cells from PBMCs. These receptors were obtained from a young woman who spontaneously cleared hepatitis C infection. CDR3s include the opening cysteine and the closing phenylalanine or tryptophan. The D gene is left open where the match is weak. Clone size appears in some rows only: once, few, many, or a class for an expanded clone.

clone_size	d_call	v_call	j_call	cdr3_aa	cdr3_nt
.	.	TRBV27	TRBJ1-5	CASSTGTANNQPQHF	TGTGCCAGCAGTACCGGGACGGCCAACAATCAGCCCCAGCATTTT
.	.	TRBV7-3	TRBJ2-2	CASSLTYGSAGELFF	TGTGCCAGCAGCTTAACGTACGGGAGTGCCGGGGAGCTGTTTTTT
.	.	TRBV9	TRBJ2-7	CASSVGGTGYEQYF	TGTGCCAGCAGCGTAGGGGGTACCGGATACGAGCAGTACTTC
few	.	TRBV5-4	TRBJ1-3	CASSLGPAAGNTIYF	TGTGCCAGCAGCTTGGGACCTGCAGCTGGAAACACCATATATTTT
.	.	TRBV13	TRBJ2-5	CASSAEGEETQYF	TGTGCCAGCAGCGCCGAGGGGGAAGAGACCCAGTACTTC
.	TRBD2	TRBV4-2	TRBJ2-5	CASSQEAGGYQETQYF	TGTGCCAGCAGCCAAGAAGCGGGAGGGTACCAAGAGACCCAGTACTTC
.	TRBD1	TRBV4-1	TRBJ2-7	CASSQGWPGGTYEQYF	TGCGCCAGCAGCCAGGGGTGGCCAGGGGGAACCTACGAGCAGTACTTC
.	TRBD2	TRBV4-1	TRBJ2-3	CASSHIAGRTDTQYF	TGCGCCAGCAGCCACATAGCGGGCCGCACAGATACGCAGTATTTT
.	TRBD1	TRBV5-1	TRBJ1-2	CASSSGGDRGTFGYTF	TGCGCCAGCAGCTCCGGTGGGGACAGGGGAACTTTTGGCTACACCTTC
.	.	TRBV6-6	TRBJ1-5	CASSYSTDRNDQPQHF	TGTGCCAGCAGTTACTCGACTGACCGAAACGATCAGCCCCAGCATTTT
.	.	TRBV9	TRBJ2-3	CASSVSGLSTDTQYF	TGTGCCAGCAGCGTATCCGGACTATCCACAGATACGCAGTATTTT
few	.	TRBV6-1	TRBJ1-2	CASSGPMDGYTF	TGTGCCAGCAGTGGACCGATGGATGGCTACACCTTC
.	.	TRBV19	TRBJ2-7	CASSSGDGDEQYF	TGTGCCAGTAGTTCGGGGGACGGGGACGAGCAGTACTTC
.	.	TRBV19	TRBJ1-1	CASSIDGTTDEAFF	TGTGCCAGTAGTATAGATGGGACCACAGATGAAGCTTTCTTT
.	.	TRBV27	TRBJ1-1	CASSPGGAEAFF	TGTGCCAGCAGTCCGGGGGGAGCTGAAGCTTTCTTT
.	TRBD1	TRBV6-1	TRBJ2-7	CASSLGQATYEQYF	TGTGCCAGCAGCTTAGGACAGGCGACCTACGAGCAGTACTTC
once	TRBD1	TRBV13	TRBJ2-1	CASSTGQGASNEQFF	TGTGCCAGCAGCACGGGACAGGGGGCGTCCAATGAGCAGTTCTTC
once	.	TRBV5-1	TRBJ2-2	CASGPQEGPGELFF	TGCGCCAGCGGACCCCAGGAGGGGCCCGGGGAGCTGTTTTTT
once	.	TRBV7-9	TRBJ2-7	CASSPPTVDSYEQYF	TGTGCCAGCAGCCCACCGACTGTCGACTCCTACGAGCAGTACTTC
.	.	TRBV9	TRBJ1-3	CASSGNRAGNTIYF	TGTGCCAGCAGTGGAAACAGGGCTGGAAACACCATATATTTT
.	.	TRBV7-9	TRBJ2-3	CASSLSQMDGPSLADTQYF	TGTGCCAGCAGCTTAAGTCAAATGGACGGGCCTAGCCTAGCAGATACGCAGTATTTT
.	.	TRBV23-1	TRBJ2-5	CASGKVADWGETQYF	TGCGCCAGCGGAAAAGTAGCTGACTGGGGAGAGACCCAGTACTTC
.	TRBD1	TRBV27	TRBJ1-2	CASSSGTGPNYGYTF	TGTGCCAGCAGTTCCGGGACAGGGCCTAACTATGGCTACACCTTC
.	TRBD1	TRBV5-4	TRBJ2-1	CASSLLQGAHEQFF	TGTGCCAGCAGCTTGCTACAGGGGGCTCATGAGCAGTTCTTC
few	.	TRBV5-6	TRBJ1-2	CASSPPGQLRGYTF	TGTGCCAGCAGCCCTCCCGGACAGCTCCGTGGCTACACCTTC
.	.	TRBV7-9	TRBJ2-7	CASSLVRAGSEQYF	TGTGCCAGCAGCTTAGTCCGGGCAGGGTCCGAGCAGTACTTC
.	.	TRBV19	TRBJ2-1	CASSRRPSSYNEQFF	TGTGCCAGTAGTAGGAGACCCAGCTCCTACAATGAGCAGTTCTTC
few	.	TRBV10-3	TRBJ1-1	CAISGEQGSLTEAFF	TGTGCCATCAGTGGGGAACAGGGCAGCCTCACTGAAGCTTTCTTT
.	.	TRBV7-9	TRBJ1-1	CASRDTETMNTEAFF	TGTGCCAGCAGGGATACGGAGACAATGAACACTGAAGCTTTCTTT
.	TRBD2	TRBV7-2	TRBJ2-2	CASSLRGGTGELFF	TGTGCCAGCAGCTTAAGGGGAGGGACCGGGGAGCTGTTTTTT
.	.	TRBV19	TRBJ1-1	CASSTRLGTEAFF	TGTGCCAGTAGTACCCGCCTTGGGACTGAAGCTTTCTTT
.	.	TRBV14	TRBJ2-2	CASSQVFTGELFF	TGTGCCAGCAGCCAAGTGTTCACCGGGGAGCTGTTTTTT